The 24 T cell receptor beta chains in this list originate from one sample, sequenced in a study of patients and donors after allogeneic stem cell transplantation. Using its own MiXCR run on the RT-PCR reads, TCRdb lists one record per CDR3 protein. The sample shows tens of thousands of distinct CDR3 sequences, roughly 4.9% of them seen only once. The material sequenced was blood, either unsorted or a sorted T cell fraction (not recorded which). Source of these receptors: a human donor who was either an allogeneic HSCT recipient or a stem cell or donor lymphocyte infusion donor (not recorded which). It is not recorded whose cells these are; they may come from a transplant donor.

At least ten counts were recorded for this clonotype. The chain couples TRBV7-6 to TRBJ2-2; 8 bases map to TRBD1. V gave up 5 bases and J gave up 5 bases; unmatched junction bases: 4. This CDR3 is 14 amino acids long. Germline V gives CDR1 SGHVS, CDR2 FNYEAQ. The chain's CDR3 is CASSEGQVTGELFF. The CDR3, as DNA: TGTGCCAGCAGCGAGGGACAGGTGACCGGGGAGCTGTTTTTT.

This clonotype has a count of ten or more. The chain recombines TRBV27 with TRBJ1-1, with a possible D match to TRBD1 (5 bases). V gave up 5 bases and J gave up 2 bases, with 9 bases separating them. The CDR3 extends over 13 amino acids. CDR1 MNHEY and CDR2 SMNVEV come from the germline V gene (reference sequence). This chain's CDR3 is CASSLQANTEAFF. In DNA form, the CDR3 reads TGTGCCAGCAGTCTACAGGCAAACACTGAAGCTTTCTTT.

This clonotype was found many times. This chain joins TRBV20-1 and TRBJ1-1, with D possibly being TRBD1 (5 bases). Germline V CDR1 and CDR2: DFQATT, SNEGSKA (reference sequence). Trimming pared 1 base from V and 10 bases from J, leaving 13 bases between. CDR3 size: 12 residues. The chain's CDR3 is CSARAGGSRAFF. The CDR3 DNA sequence: TGCAGTGCTAGAGCCGGGGGGAGTCGAGCTTTCTTT.

This clonotype was counted at least ten times. The V call is TRBV5-5, the J call TRBJ2-3; 10 nucleotides agree with TRBD2. Germline V gene lookup returns CDR1 SGHKS and CDR2 YYEKEE (reference sequence). V dropped 0 bases and J dropped 4; count of bases not matched to a gene: 11. The CDR3 has 18 residues. CDR3 sequence (DNA): TGTGCCAGCAGCTTGGGGCTAGCGGGAGTGACTCGGCCAGATACGCAGTATTTT. Residues: CASSLGLAGVTRPDTQYF. Filled out from reference TRBV5-5 and TRBJ2-3, the complete variable domain reads DAGVTQSPTHLIKTRGQQVTLRCSPISGHKSVSWYQQVLGQGPQFIFQYYEKEERGRGNFPDRFSARQFPNYSSELNVNALLLGDSALYLCASSLGLAGVTRPDTQYFGPGTRLTVL.

At least ten counts were recorded for this clonotype. The CDR3 DNA reads TGTGCCACCAGCATATTACTCGGACCTGCGAATTCACCCCTCCACTTT. As protein: CATSILLGPANSPLHF. The chain carries TRBV15 and TRBJ1-6; no clear D gene. The CDR3 has 16 residues. The germline CDR1 and CDR2 sequences are LNHNV and YYDKDF (reference sequence). The ends were cut back, 4 bases at V and 7 bases at J, with 17 bases in the middle.

This clonotype was found many times. This chain uses TRBV7-3 with TRBJ2-7, with 7 nucleotides matching TRBD1. CDR1 SGHTA and CDR2 FQGTGA come from the germline V gene. The CDR3 spans 13 residues. The V gene end was trimmed by 1 base and the J gene end by 3 bases; junction bases not matched to a gene: 0. CDR3 sequence: CASSLRQGYEQYF. CDR3 DNA sequence: TGTGCCAGCAGCTTAAGACAGGGCTACGAGCAGTACTTC.

This clonotype was seen ten or more times. This chain uses TRBV2 with TRBJ2-7; 9 bases agree with TRBD1. Germline CDR1 is SNHLY and CDR2 is FYNNEI. J lost 3 bases, V lost 4 bases, and 10 bases had no gene match. The CDR3 contains 16 residues. The CDR3 is CASSVPGQGLGYEQYF. The DNA for the CDR3 is TGTGCCAGCAGTGTCCCGGGACAGGGTTTAGGCTACGAGCAGTACTTC.

This clonotype was observed many times. This chain uses TRBV27 with TRBJ2-6; unclear D gene. Germline CDR1 MNHEY, CDR2 SMNVEV (reference sequence). The length of the CDR3 is 19 residues. V lost 5 bases and J lost 0, with 20 bases in between. Here the CDR3 reads CASSPSPTHINSGANVLTF. The CDR3 DNA is TGTGCCAGCAGTCCCTCGCCGACACACATAAACTCTGGGGCCAACGTCCTGACTTTC.

The sample holds many counts of this clonotype. The CDR3 here is CASSMTSAADTQYF. The CDR3 nucleotides are TGCGCCAGCAGCATGACTAGCGCCGCAGATACGCAGTATTTT. This chain links TRBV5-1 with TRBJ2-3; 8 positions match TRBD2. Germline V gives CDR1 SGHRS, CDR2 YFSETQ. V lost 4 bases and J lost 4; bases outside the gene matches: 5. This CDR3 spans 14 amino acids.

This clonotype has a handful of counts. The chain uses TRBV6-5 and TRBJ2-2, with D hard to call. V shed 5 bases and J shed 2 bases, with 3 bases lying between them. The CDR3 length is 12 residues. Germline V gene lookup returns CDR1 MNHEY and CDR2 SVGAGI. The DNA of the CDR3 is TGTGCCAGCAGTGAAAACACCGGGGAGCTGTTTTTT. Amino acid sequence: CASSENTGELFF.

This clonotype was seen only a few times. The V call is TRBV4-2, the J call TRBJ2-5; D might be TRBD1 or TRBD2, each matching 5 bases. This CDR3 comprises 16 residues. Germline loops: CDR1 LGHNA, CDR2 YNFKEQ. Trimming stripped 4 bases from V and 2 bases from J, with 17 bases between. CDR3 amino acids: CASSPLGDASQETQYF. CDR3 nucleotide sequence: TGTGCCAGCAGCCCCCTGGGGGATGCCTCTCAAGAGACCCAGTACTTC.

In this sample, this clonotype turned up a few times. CDR3 in DNA: TGTGCCAGCAGTGAGAGAGCTGGGACCAAGAATCAGCCCCAGCATTTT. Amino acid sequence: CASSERAGTKNQPQHF. V usage is TRBV6-1 and J usage is TRBJ1-5, with D maybe TRBD1 (5 bases). Trimming stripped 3 bases from V and 4 bases from J, with 16 bases between. This CDR3 is 16 amino acids long. Germline V CDR1 and CDR2: MNHNS, SASEGT.

This clonotype was counted a few times. This sequence joins TRBV7-9 and TRBJ2-3; 9 nucleotides align to TRBD1. Germline V lookup: CDR1 SEHNR, CDR2 FQNEAQ (reference sequence). The CDR3 sequence is 14 residues long. V gave up 8 bases and J gave up 5 bases; unmatched junction bases: 8. This chain's CDR3 is CASGDTGGKDTQYF. Here the CDR3 DNA reads TGTGCCAGCGGCGACACAGGGGGCAAAGATACGCAGTATTTT.

This clonotype was counted ten times or more. The V and J genes are TRBV11-2 and TRBJ2-6; either TRBD1 or TRBD2 may supply D (5 bases each). The CDR3 has 16 residues. V was trimmed by 4 bases and J by 8 bases, leaving 18 bases between them. From germline, CDR1 is SGHAT and CDR2 FQNNGV. CDR3 protein: CASSSLGGGPTNVLTF. CDR3 coding DNA: TGTGCCAGCAGCTCCCTTGGTGGGGGACCGACCAACGTCCTGACTTTC.

This clonotype was observed many times. V gene TRBV7-9 combines with J gene TRBJ1-1; D not certain. V was trimmed by 7 bases and J by 1 base, leaving 13 bases between them. The CDR3 sequence is 14 residues long. The germline gives CDR1 SEHNR, CDR2 FQNEAQ (reference sequence). This CDR3 reads CASILGESNTEAFF. CDR3 DNA sequence: TGTGCCAGCATTCTCGGGGAGTCGAACACTGAAGCTTTCTTT.

CDR3 amino acids: CASSLETGSNTGELFF. For the CDR3, the DNA is TGTGCCAGCAGCTTAGAAACAGGATCGAACACCGGGGAGCTGTTTTTT. The chain uses TRBV11-3 and TRBJ2-2, with a weak D call TRBD1 (5 bases). The V and J ends lost 0 bases and 0 bases respectively, with 8 bases between them. The CDR3 sequence is 16 residues long. CDR1 and CDR2 from the germline V gene are SGHNT and YENEEA. Supplemented by reference TRBV11-3 and TRBJ2-2, the full variable domain reads EAGVVQSPRYKIIEKKQPVAFWCNPISGHNTLYWYLQNLGQGPELLIRYENEEAVDDSQLPKDRFSAERLKGVDSTLKIQPAELGDSAVYLCASSLETGSNTGELFFGEGSRLTVL.

This clonotype was detected ten times or more. The chain combines TRBV7-3 with TRBJ1-5; D is possibly TRBD1 (5 bases). Germline CDR1 is SGHTA and CDR2 is FQGTGA. V was shortened by 2 bases and J by 6 bases, with 8 bases between the two germline ends. The CDR3 runs 13 residues. This chain's CDR3 is CASSLDRGQPQHF. CDR3 bases: TGTGCCAGCAGCTTAGATAGGGGTCAGCCCCAGCATTTT. The full variable domain, with the rest looked up from reference TRBV7-3 and TRBJ1-5, is GAGVSQTPSNKVTEKGKYVELRCDPISGHTALYWYRQSLGQGPEFLIYFQGTGAADDSGLPNDRFFAVRPEGSVSTLKIQRTERGDSAVYLCASSLDRGQPQHFGDGTRLSIL.

This clonotype was seen at least ten times. The chain combines TRBV7-9 with TRBJ2-5; 10 nucleotides agree with TRBD2. The CDR3 consists of 14 residues. Germline values: CDR1 SEHNR, CDR2 FQNEAQ (reference sequence). V dropped 1 base and J dropped 8; count of bases not matched to a gene: 4. DNA for the CDR3: TGTGCCAGCAGCTTAGTAGCGGGAGGTGATACCCAGTACTTC. Its translation is CASSLVAGGDTQYF.

This clonotype occurred many times. J is TRBJ1-4 and V is TRBV10-3; TRBD1 might be the D (6 bases). The V end was cut by 6 bases, the J end by 8 bases, with 16 bases between. There are 14 residues in the CDR3. Germline V gene sequence: CDR1 ENHRY, CDR2 SYGVKD. The CDR3 sequence is CAISRPGVHEKLFF. The CDR3 DNA reads TGTGCCATCAGCAGGCCAGGGGTTCACGAAAAACTGTTTTTT.

This clonotype was counted many times. The chain has TRBV2 and TRBJ1-2; D may be TRBD1 (5 bases). CDR1 SNHLY and CDR2 FYNNEI come from the germline V gene. V lost 6 bases, J lost 0 bases, and 20 bases lay in between. The CDR3 length is 17 residues. The CDR3 sequence: CASRKGSLLSTNYGYTF. CDR3 nucleotide sequence: TGTGCCAGCAGGAAGGGGAGCTTACTCTCCACTAACTATGGCTACACCTTC.

Ten or more counts support this clonotype. The V gene is TRBV19, the J gene TRBJ1-1; no definite D call. The CDR3 spans 11 residues. Germline values: CDR1 LNHDA, CDR2 SQIVND (reference sequence). Trimming pared 6 bases from V and 6 bases from J, leaving 8 bases between. The CDR3 protein is CASSKDAEAFF. The CDR3 region has the DNA TGTGCCAGTAGCAAAGATGCTGAAGCTTTCTTT.

This clonotype showed up many times. The rearrangement uses TRBV7-3 and TRBJ2-3; D not resolved. Germline loops: CDR1 SGHTA, CDR2 FQGTGA. The CDR3 is made up of 13 amino acids. Trimming cost V 4 bases and J 6 bases, with 11 bases left between them. Here the CDR3 DNA reads TGTGCCAGCAGCTCCATTCCCAGGGATACGCAGTATTTT. Protein: CASSSIPRDTQYF.

This clonotype was detected many times. The rearrangement uses TRBV29-1 and TRBJ2-3; D is ambiguous. The CDR3 spans 13 residues. Trimming took off 2 bases at V and 0 bases at J, with 6 bases between the two ends. Germline loops: CDR1 SQVTM, CDR2 ANQGSEA. As DNA, the CDR3 is TGCAGCGTTGAACAAGGAAGCACAGATACGCAGTATTTT. Translation gives CSVEQGSTDTQYF.

At least ten counts were recorded for this clonotype. The chain has TRBV20-1 and TRBJ1-1; no clear D. Germline V gene sequence: CDR1 DFQATT, CDR2 SNEGSKA (reference sequence). Trimming took 6 bases from V and 5 from J, leaving 7 bases between them. This CDR3 has 10 residues. The CDR3 coding sequence is TGCAGTGCCGGATTGACTGAAGCTTTCTTT. It encodes CSAGLTEAFF.